The sequence of this TCR beta chain was determined in a study of cytomegalovirus exposure and HLA in healthy donors. PCR amplification relied on 60 Vbeta primers (plus 13 Jbeta primers). Sequenced by immunoSEQ multiplex PCR; TCRdb stores in-frame clones only, minus some. Of about 130,000 clones in the sample, around 8.5% are singletons; the top ten hold 4.5% to 7%. Germline CDR1 MGHRA, CDR2 YSYEKL. V lost 4 bases, J lost 5 bases, and 6 bases stayed unmatched. The length of the CDR3 is 15 residues. Sequenced: PBMCs. The J gene is TRBJ2-5, the V gene TRBV4-1, with TRBD2 matching over 11 bases. This receptor was identified in a man aged 40-49 years in good health and CMV-seronegative. The chain's CDR3 is CASSLTGLAEETQYF. The CDR3 region has the DNA TGCGCCAGCAGCCTAACGGGACTAGCGGAGGAGACCCAGTACTTC.